This passage covers 3 T cell receptor beta chains from one sample sequenced in a study of T cells expressing NK-cell markers. For each CDR3 protein, TCRdb gives one entry from its re-call of the 5' RACE reads, without DNA. This table holds about 180,000 distinct CDR3 sequences. What was sequenced was blood T cells: a sorted CD56 or NKG2C T cell subset, CD4+ or CD8+ T cells, or bulk PBMC T cells (not recorded which). All receptors come from a woman aged 18-69 years in good health.

This rearrangement joins TRBV12-3 or TRBV12-4 to TRBJ1-2; TCRdb indicates TRBD1, and absent DNA this call remains unverified. The CDR3 consists of 14 residues. The CDR3: CASSPQGGLGGYTF.

The V gene is TRBV5-1, the J gene TRBJ2-1; TCRdb returns TRBD2, unconfirmable since there is no DNA. From germline, CDR1 is SGHRS and CDR2 YFSETQ. The CDR3 loop spans 16 amino acids. CDR3 sequence: CASSFTLAGGYNEQFF.

Here the CDR3 reads CAWSAGLAGETQYF. The chain has TRBV30 and TRBJ2-5; TCRdb proposes TRBD2, but this gene call is untestable without DNA. The CDR3 is 14 amino acids. CDR1 is GTSNPN, CDR2 SVGIG, per germline (reference sequence).